This TCR beta chain was sequenced in a study of a mutant IDH1 vaccine in newly diagnosed glioma. Study-level information: First vaccine doses came 4-6 weeks after radiotherapy alone, or with temozolomide cycles. Former treatment meant radiotherapy, temozolomide, or both; the majority had gotten both. At week 35 came visit V12, and visit V13 followed at week 47.

The CDR3 sequence is 12 residues long. CDR1 MDHEN and CDR2 SYDVKM come from the germline V gene. The V end was cut by 7 bases, the J end by 4 bases, with 10 bases between. Remarks on this clone: Its antigen is unidentified.

This table comes from immunoSEQ multiplex PCR, and its TCRdb copy is limited to in-frame clones, with some not included. Of approximately 31,000 clones in the sample, 84% were seen once. The time point denotes: week 47, end of study. Each dose of the vaccine consisted of 300 ug of mutant IDH1 20-mer peptide, with topical imiquimod. The TCR sequence derives from a man aged 25-45 years with glioma. Sequenced here: PBMCs, sampled from a glioma patient whose treatment included an IDH1 peptide vaccine. V is TRBV28 and J is TRBJ1-2; unclear D gene. Here the CDR3 DNA reads TGTGCCAGCACCCGTCACCCCTATGGCTACACCTTC. Its translation: CASTRHPYGYTF.